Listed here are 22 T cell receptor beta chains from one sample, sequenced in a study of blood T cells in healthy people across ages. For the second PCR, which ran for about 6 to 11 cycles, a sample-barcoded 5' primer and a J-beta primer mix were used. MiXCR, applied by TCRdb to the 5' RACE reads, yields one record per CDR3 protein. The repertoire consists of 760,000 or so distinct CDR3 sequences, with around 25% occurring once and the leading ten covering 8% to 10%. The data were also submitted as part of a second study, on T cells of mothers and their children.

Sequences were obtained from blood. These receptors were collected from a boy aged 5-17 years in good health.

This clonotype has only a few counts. The DNA for the CDR3 is TGTGCCAGCAGATTACAATTAGCGGGAGCCTACGAGCAGTACTTC. Amino acids: CASRLQLAGAYEQYF. The genes are TRBV6-5 and TRBJ2-7, with 9 bases fitting TRBD2. The CDR3 is made up of 15 amino acids. Germline loops: CDR1 MNHEY, CDR2 SVGAGI. V shed 6 bases and J 2 bases; nucleotides not matched to a gene: 8.

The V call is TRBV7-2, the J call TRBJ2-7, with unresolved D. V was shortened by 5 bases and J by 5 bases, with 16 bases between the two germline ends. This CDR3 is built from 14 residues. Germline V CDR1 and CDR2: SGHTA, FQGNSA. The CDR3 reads CASSPIHGYDEQYF. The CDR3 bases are TGTGCCAGCAGCCCCATTCACGGTTACGACGAGCAGTACTTC. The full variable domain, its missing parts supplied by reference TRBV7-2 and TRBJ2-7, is GAGVSQSPSNKVTEKGKDVELRCDPISGHTALYWYRQSLGQGLEFLIYFQGNSAPDKSGLPSDRFSAERTGGSVSTLTIQRTQQEDSAVYLCASSPIHGYDEQYFGPGTRLTVT.

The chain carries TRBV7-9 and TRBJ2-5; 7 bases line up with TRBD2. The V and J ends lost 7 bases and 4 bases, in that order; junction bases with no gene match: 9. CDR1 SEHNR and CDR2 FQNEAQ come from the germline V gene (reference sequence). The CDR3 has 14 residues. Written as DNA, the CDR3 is TGTGCCAGCACCCAACCAGGGAGGGGAGAGACCCAGTACTTC. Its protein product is CASTQPGRGETQYF.

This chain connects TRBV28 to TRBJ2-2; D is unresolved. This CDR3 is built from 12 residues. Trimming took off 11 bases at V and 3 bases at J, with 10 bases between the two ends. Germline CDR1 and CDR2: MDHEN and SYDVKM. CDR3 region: CAANPDTGELFF. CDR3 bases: TGTGCCGCCAACCCGGACACCGGGGAGCTGTTTTTT.

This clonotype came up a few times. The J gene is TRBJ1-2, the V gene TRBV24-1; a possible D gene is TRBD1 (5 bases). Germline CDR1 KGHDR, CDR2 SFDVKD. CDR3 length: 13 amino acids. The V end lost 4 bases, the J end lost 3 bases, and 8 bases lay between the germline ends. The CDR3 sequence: CATSDPTDYGYTF. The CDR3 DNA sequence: TGTGCCACCAGTGACCCGACAGACTATGGCTACACCTTC.

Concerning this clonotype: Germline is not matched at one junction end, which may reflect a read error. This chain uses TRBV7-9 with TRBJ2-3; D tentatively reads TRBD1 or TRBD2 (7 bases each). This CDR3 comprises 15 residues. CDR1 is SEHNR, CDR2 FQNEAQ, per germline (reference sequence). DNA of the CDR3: TGTTCCAGCAGCTCAGCGGGACAGCCCACAGATACGCAGTATTTT. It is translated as CSSSSAGQPTDTQYF.

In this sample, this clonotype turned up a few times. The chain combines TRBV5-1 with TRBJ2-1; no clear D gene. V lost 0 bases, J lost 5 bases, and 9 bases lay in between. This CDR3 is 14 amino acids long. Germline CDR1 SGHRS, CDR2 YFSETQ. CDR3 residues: CASSLGAGNNEQFF. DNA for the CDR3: TGCGCCAGCAGCTTGGGTGCCGGCAACAATGAGCAGTTCTTC.

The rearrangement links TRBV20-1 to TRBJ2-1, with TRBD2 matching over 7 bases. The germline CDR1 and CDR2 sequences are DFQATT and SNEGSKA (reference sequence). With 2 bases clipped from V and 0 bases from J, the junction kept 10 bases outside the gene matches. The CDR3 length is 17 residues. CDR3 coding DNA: TGCAGTGCTAGATTTGACCTAGCGGACGACTCCTACAATGAGCAGTTCTTC. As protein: CSARFDLADDSYNEQFF.

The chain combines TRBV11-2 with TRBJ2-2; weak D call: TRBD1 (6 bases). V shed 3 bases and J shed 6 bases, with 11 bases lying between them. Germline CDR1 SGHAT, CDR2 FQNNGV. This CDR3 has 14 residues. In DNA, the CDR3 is TGTGCCAGCAGCTTTGCAGGGGTCGCCGGGGAGCTGTTTTTT. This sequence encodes CASSFAGVAGELFF.

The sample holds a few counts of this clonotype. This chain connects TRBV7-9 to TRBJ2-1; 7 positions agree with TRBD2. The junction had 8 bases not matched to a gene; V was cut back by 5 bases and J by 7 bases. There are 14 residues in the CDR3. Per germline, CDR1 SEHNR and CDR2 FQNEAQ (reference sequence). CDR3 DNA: TGTGCCAGCAGCCCCCCGGCGGGAGTAAATGAGCAGTTCTTC. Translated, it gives CASSPPAGVNEQFF. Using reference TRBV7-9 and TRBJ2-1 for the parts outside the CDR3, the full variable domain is DTGVSQNPRHKITKRGQNVTFRCDPISEHNRLYWYRQTLGQGPEFLTYFQNEAQLEKSRLLSDRFSAERPKGSFSTLEIQRTEQGDSAMYLCASSPPAGVNEQFFGPGTRLTVL.

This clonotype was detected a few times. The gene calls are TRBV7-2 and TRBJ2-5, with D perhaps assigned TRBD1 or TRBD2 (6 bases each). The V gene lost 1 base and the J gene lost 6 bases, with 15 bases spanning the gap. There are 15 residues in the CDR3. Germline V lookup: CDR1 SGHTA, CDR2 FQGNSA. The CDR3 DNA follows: TGTGCCAGCAGCTTAGAACTAGGGGGAGGAAAGACCCAGTACTTC. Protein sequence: CASSLELGGGKTQYF.

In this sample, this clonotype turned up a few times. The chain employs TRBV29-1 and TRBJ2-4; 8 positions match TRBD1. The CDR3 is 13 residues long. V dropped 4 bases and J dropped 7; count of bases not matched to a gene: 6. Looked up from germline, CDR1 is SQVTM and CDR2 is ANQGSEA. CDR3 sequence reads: CSVVGDRTNIQYF. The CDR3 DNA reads TGCAGCGTTGTAGGGGACAGGACGAACATTCAGTACTTC.

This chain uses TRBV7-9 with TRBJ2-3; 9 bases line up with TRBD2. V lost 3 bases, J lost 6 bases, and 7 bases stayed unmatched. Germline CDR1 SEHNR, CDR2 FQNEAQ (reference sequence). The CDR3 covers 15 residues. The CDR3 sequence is CASSFIAGVTDTQYF. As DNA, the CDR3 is TGTGCCAGCAGCTTCATAGCGGGAGTCACGGATACGCAGTATTTT. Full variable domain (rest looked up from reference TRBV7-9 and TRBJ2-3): DTGVSQNPRHKITKRGQNVTFRCDPISEHNRLYWYRQTLGQGPEFLTYFQNEAQLEKSRLLSDRFSAERPKGSFSTLEIQRTEQGDSAMYLCASSFIAGVTDTQYFGPGTRLTVL.

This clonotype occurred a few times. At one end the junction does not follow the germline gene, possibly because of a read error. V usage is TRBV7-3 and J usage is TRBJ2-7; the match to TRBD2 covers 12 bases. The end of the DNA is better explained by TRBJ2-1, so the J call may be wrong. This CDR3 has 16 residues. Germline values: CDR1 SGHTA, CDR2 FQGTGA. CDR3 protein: CVSSLMTSGSFHEQFF. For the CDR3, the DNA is TGTGTCAGCAGCCTAATGACTAGCGGGAGTTTCCATGAGCAGTTCTTC.

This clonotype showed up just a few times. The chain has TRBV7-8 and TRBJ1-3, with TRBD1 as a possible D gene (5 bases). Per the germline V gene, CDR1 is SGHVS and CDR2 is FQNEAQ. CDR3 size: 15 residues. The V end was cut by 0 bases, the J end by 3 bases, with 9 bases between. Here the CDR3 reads CASSLAGANGNTIYF. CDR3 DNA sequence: TGTGCCAGCAGCTTAGCAGGGGCAAATGGAAACACCATATATTTT.

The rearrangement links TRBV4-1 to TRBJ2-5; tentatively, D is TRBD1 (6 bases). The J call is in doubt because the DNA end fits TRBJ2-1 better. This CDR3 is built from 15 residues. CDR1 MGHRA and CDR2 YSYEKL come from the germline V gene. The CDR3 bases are TGCGCCAGCAGCCAAGACAGGGGAGCCTACAATGAGCAGTTCTTC. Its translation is CASSQDRGAYNEQFF.

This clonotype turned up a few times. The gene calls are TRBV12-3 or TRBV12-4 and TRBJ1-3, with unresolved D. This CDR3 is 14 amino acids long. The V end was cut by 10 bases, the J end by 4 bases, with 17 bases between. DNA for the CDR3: TGTGCCAACACTGGTAGACAAATCGGAAACACCATATATTTT. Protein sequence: CANTGRQIGNTIYF.

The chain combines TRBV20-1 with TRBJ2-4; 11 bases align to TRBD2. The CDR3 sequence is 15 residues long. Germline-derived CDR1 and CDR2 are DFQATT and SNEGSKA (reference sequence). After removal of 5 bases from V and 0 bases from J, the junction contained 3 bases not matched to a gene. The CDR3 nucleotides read TGCAGTGCTCCCCTAGCGGGAGGAGCCAAAAACATTCAGTACTTC. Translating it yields CSAPLAGGAKNIQYF.

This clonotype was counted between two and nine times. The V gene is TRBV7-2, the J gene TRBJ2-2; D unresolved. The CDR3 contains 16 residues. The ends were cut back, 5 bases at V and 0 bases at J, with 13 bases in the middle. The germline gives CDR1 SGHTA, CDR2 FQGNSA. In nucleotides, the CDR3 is TGTGCCAGCAGCCCCCGGCCAGGAGCGAACACCGGGGAGCTGTTTTTT. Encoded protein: CASSPRPGANTGELFF.

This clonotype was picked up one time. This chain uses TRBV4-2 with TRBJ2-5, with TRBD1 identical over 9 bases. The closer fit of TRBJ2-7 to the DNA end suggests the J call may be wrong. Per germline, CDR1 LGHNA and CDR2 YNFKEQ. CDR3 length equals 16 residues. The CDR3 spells CASSQDPGQGGYEQYF. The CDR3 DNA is TGTGCCAGCAGCCAAGATCCGGGACAGGGAGGCTACGAGCAGTACTTC.

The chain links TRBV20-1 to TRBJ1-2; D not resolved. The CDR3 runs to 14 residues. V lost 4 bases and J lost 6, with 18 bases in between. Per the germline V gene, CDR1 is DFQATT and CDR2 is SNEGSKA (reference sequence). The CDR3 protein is CSAKSSELVDGYTF. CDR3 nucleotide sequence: TGCAGTGCTAAATCAAGCGAACTAGTCGATGGCTACACCTTC.

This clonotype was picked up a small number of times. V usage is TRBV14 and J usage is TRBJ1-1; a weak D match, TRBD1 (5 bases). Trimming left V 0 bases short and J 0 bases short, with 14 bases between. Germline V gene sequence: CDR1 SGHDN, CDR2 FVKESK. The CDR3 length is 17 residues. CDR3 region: CASSQDPGPLMNTEAFF. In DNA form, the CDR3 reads TGTGCCAGCAGCCAAGATCCAGGGCCCCTCATGAACACTGAAGCTTTCTTT.